A single sample gave rise to the 29 T cell receptor beta chains below, sequenced in a study of T-cell reconstitution after alpha-beta-depleted transplantation in children. TCRbeta library construction was performed incorporating unique molecular identifiers. TCRdb recomputed calls from the PCR reads with MiXCR, one row per CDR3 protein. Of around 600,000 distinct CDR3 sequences listed, more than 20% are singletons. Sequenced material: PBMCs, mostly from graft donor cells, taken 360 days after TCRalphabeta/CD19-depleted stem cell transplant. The receptors were sampled from a boy less than two years old who had a stem cell transplant for acute myeloid leukemia, so the T cells may come from the graft donor.

This clonotype was counted between two and nine times. V gene TRBV10-3 combines with J gene TRBJ2-7, with D perhaps TRBD1 (5 bases). Germline V gene sequence: CDR1 ENHRY, CDR2 SYGVKD. V was shortened by 6 bases and J by 2 bases, with 17 bases between the two germline ends. This CDR3 contains 15 residues. The CDR3 nucleotides are TGTGCCATCAGAAGACAGCACCATTTAACCTACGAGCAGTACTTC. Its protein product is CAIRRQHHLTYEQYF.

V and J are TRBV28 and TRBJ1-2; D unclear. This CDR3 comprises 13 residues. Deletions cut 8 bases from V and 1 base from J, with 11 bases between. Germline CDR1 is MDHEN and CDR2 is SYDVKM. The CDR3 region is CASEGRINYGYTF. The CDR3 nucleotides are TGTGCCAGCGAAGGACGGATTAACTATGGCTACACCTTC.

The rearrangement links TRBV5-1 to TRBJ2-1, with D perhaps matching TRBD1 or TRBD2 (5 bases each). The V and J ends lost 5 bases and 0 bases respectively, with 9 bases between them. The CDR3 has 14 amino acids. Germline V gives CDR1 SGHRS, CDR2 YFSETQ. This CDR3 is CASRGTPSYNEQFF. As DNA, the CDR3 is TGCGCCAGCAGAGGGACCCCCTCCTACAATGAGCAGTTCTTC.

As for this clonotype: A read error may produce the germline difference seen at one junction end. This chain connects TRBV7-9 to TRBJ2-1, with 8 bases lining up with TRBD2. CDR3 length equals 15 residues. The germline CDR1 and CDR2 sequences are SEHNR and FQNEAQ (reference sequence). The CDR3 loop is CVSSLAGMRKGEQFF. CDR3 nucleotides: TGTGTCAGCAGCTTAGCGGGGATGCGCAAGGGTGAGCAGTTCTTC.

V gene TRBV5-6 combines with J gene TRBJ2-1; 13 positions match TRBD2. This CDR3 has 15 residues. The V gene end was trimmed by 5 bases and the J gene end by 7 bases; junction bases not matched to a gene: 6. Germline lookup yields CDR1 SGHDT and CDR2 YYEEEE. CDR3 region: CASSLWTSGGNEQFF. The CDR3 DNA reads as TGTGCCAGCAGTCTCTGGACTAGCGGGGGAAATGAGCAGTTCTTC.

The genes are TRBV5-1 and TRBJ2-7; 7 bases fit TRBD1. This CDR3 comprises 16 residues. V gave up 0 bases and J gave up 3 bases; unmatched junction bases: 9. Germline V lookup: CDR1 SGHRS, CDR2 YFSETQ. This chain's CDR3 is CASSLAPGTDLYEQYF. DNA for the CDR3: TGCGCCAGCAGCTTGGCCCCAGGGACAGACCTCTACGAGCAGTACTTC.

This clonotype came up many times. This chain joins TRBV20-1 and TRBJ2-5; tentative D call: TRBD2 (6 bases). The V gene's germline CDR1 is DFQATT and CDR2 SNEGSKA (reference sequence). This CDR3 has 14 amino acids. V was pared by 5 bases and J by 2 bases, with 15 bases between. CDR3 residues: CSAPHSGVQETQYF. Here the CDR3 DNA reads TGCAGTGCTCCACACTCGGGGGTACAAGAGACCCAGTACTTC.

There are a few counts of this clonotype. The chain couples TRBV7-8 to TRBJ1-2, with D perhaps TRBD1 (5 bases). Germline loops: CDR1 SGHVS, CDR2 FQNEAQ. CDR3 length: 15 residues. With 5 bases removed from V and 7 bases from J, the gap between germline ends came to 20 bases. Written as DNA, the CDR3 is TGTGCCAGCAGCCGAGCCAGGCCAGGGAGCAGTGGCTACACCTTC. It codes for CASSRARPGSSGYTF.

V usage is TRBV25-1 and J usage is TRBJ1-4; D gene unclear. CDR3 length equals 13 residues. V was pared by 5 bases and J by 1 base, with 5 bases between. Looked up from germline, CDR1 is MGHDK and CDR2 is SYGVNS. The CDR3 region is CASSLGTNEKLFF. CDR3 nucleotides: TGTGCCAGCAGTCTGGGAACTAATGAAAAACTGTTTTTT.

This clonotype turned up a few times. V usage is TRBV20-1 and J usage is TRBJ2-3; D possibly corresponds to TRBD2 (5 bases). CDR1 DFQATT and CDR2 SNEGSKA come from the germline V gene (reference sequence). Trimming took 6 bases from V and 5 from J, leaving 18 bases between them. This CDR3 region has 14 residues. CDR3 sequence: CSAETRGRGDTQYF. CDR3 nucleotides: TGCAGTGCCGAAACTCGGGGTCGCGGAGATACGCAGTATTTT.

This clonotype was detected ten times or more. The genes are TRBV20-1 and TRBJ1-1, with unresolved D. Germline lookup yields CDR1 DFQATT and CDR2 SNEGSKA (reference sequence). CDR3 length: 13 residues. Trimming left V 0 bases short and J 1 base short, with 6 bases between. CDR3 nucleotide sequence: TGCAGTGCTAGAGATTCTACGAACACTGAAGCTTTCTTT. Protein: CSARDSTNTEAFF.

With regard to this clonotype: One base away lies a much larger clone, so this may be a sequencing read error. The rearrangement links TRBV27 to TRBJ2-6; no clear D. The CDR3 covers 15 residues. Germline CDR1 is MNHEY and CDR2 is SMNVEV (reference sequence). V dropped 4 bases and J dropped 0 bases, with 7 bases sitting between them. The CDR3 DNA sequence: TGTGCCAGCAGTTGGATGGGCTCTGGGGCCAACGTCCTGACTTTC. This encodes CASSWMGSGANVLTF.

This clonotype has a handful of counts. V is TRBV4-2 and J is TRBJ2-1; no reliable D call. The V end lost 0 bases, the J end lost 0 bases, and 12 bases lay between the germline ends. The CDR3 covers 17 residues. The germline V gene encodes CDR1 LGHNA and CDR2 YNFKEQ. The CDR3 coding sequence is TGTGCCAGCAGCCAAGATGTTCCGGGCTCCTCCTACAATGAGCAGTTCTTC. This gives the protein CASSQDVPGSSYNEQFF.

The chain recombines TRBV18 with TRBJ2-7; tentatively, D is TRBD1 or TRBD2 (6 bases each). The CDR3 has 15 residues. The V end was cut by 2 bases, the J end by 1 base, with 12 bases between. The germline gives CDR1 KGHSH, CDR2 LQKENI. CDR3 loop: CASSPTGANSYEQYV. The CDR3, as DNA: TGTGCCAGCTCACCAACGGGGGCGAATTCCTACGAGCAGTACGTC.

This clonotype was seen many times. The chain links TRBV29-1 to TRBJ2-1; D is perhaps TRBD1 or TRBD2 (5 bases each). Trimming cost V 3 bases and J 5 bases, with 14 bases left between them. CDR1 is SQVTM and CDR2 is ANQGSEA in the germline V gene. The CDR3 extends over 14 amino acids. CDR3 region: CSVEPGPTHNEQFF. The CDR3 DNA follows: TGCAGCGTTGAGCCGGGACCCACCCACAATGAGCAGTTCTTC.

The chain is built from TRBV12-3 or TRBV12-4 and TRBJ1-6, with a possible D match to TRBD1 (6 bases). With 2 bases removed from V and 10 bases from J, the gap between germline ends came to 12 bases. The CDR3 runs to 14 residues. The CDR3 DNA follows: TGTGCCAGCAGTTTAAAGGGTAGGGGGTCACCCCTCCACTTT. Its protein is CASSLKGRGSPLHF.

The chain employs TRBV11-1 and TRBJ1-1; weak D call: TRBD1 (5 bases). V was trimmed by 5 bases and J by 3 bases, leaving 10 bases between them. Germline V gene lookup returns CDR1 SGHAT and CDR2 FQDESV (reference sequence). CDR3 length: 13 amino acids. The CDR3 loop is CASSPRDDTEAFF. The CDR3 coding sequence is TGTGCCAGCAGCCCCAGGGACGACACTGAAGCTTTCTTT.

This clonotype was seen repeatedly, ten times or more. The chain couples TRBV5-1 to TRBJ2-2; 10 nucleotides line up with TRBD1. V shed 0 bases, J shed 4 bases, and the junction held 3 bases outside the gene matches. The V gene's germline CDR1 is SGHRS and CDR2 YFSETQ. The CDR3 is 16 amino acids. CDR3 protein: CASSLGQGAFTGELFF. Written as DNA, the CDR3 is TGCGCCAGCAGCTTGGGACAGGGGGCGTTCACCGGGGAGCTGTTTTTT.

This clonotype was seen a single time. The CDR3 reads CASSQDLGLAGGSSYNEQFF. In DNA form, the CDR3 reads TGTGCCAGCAGCCAAGATTTAGGGCTAGCGGGGGGGAGCTCCTACAATGAGCAGTTCTTC. The chain links TRBV4-2 to TRBJ2-1, with TRBD2 matching 12 bases. The CDR3 is 20 amino acids. V shed 0 bases and J 0 bases; nucleotides not matched to a gene: 9. Germline assignment: CDR1 LGHNA and CDR2 YNFKEQ.

This clonotype has more than one count but fewer than ten. The CDR3 DNA sequence: TGTGCCAGCAGCTCCGGGACTAGACCCAATGAGCAGTTCTTC. Residues: CASSSGTRPNEQFF. The chain joins TRBV7-2 to TRBJ2-1; 8 bases are shared with TRBD2. Unmatched junction bases numbered 5, after V lost 4 bases and J lost 6 bases. Germline lookup yields CDR1 SGHTA and CDR2 FQGNSA. The CDR3 totals 14 residues.

This clonotype was recorded many times. The V and J genes are TRBV9 and TRBJ2-1; D uncertain. V gave up 0 bases and J gave up 6 bases, with 10 bases separating them. Germline V gene data show CDR1 as SGDLS and CDR2 as YYNGEE. The CDR3 covers 14 residues. The CDR3 sequence: CASSVVALGNEQFF. CDR3 coding DNA: TGTGCCAGCAGCGTAGTGGCTCTAGGCAATGAGCAGTTCTTC.

The sample holds a few counts of this clonotype. The rearrangement links TRBV7-2 to TRBJ2-1; unclear D gene. Germline V gene data show CDR1 as SGHTA and CDR2 as FQGNSA. The CDR3 extends over 16 amino acids. V lost 5 bases, J lost 3 bases, and 17 bases lay in between. The CDR3 sequence: CASSRRSTTLYNEQFF. CDR3 nucleotide sequence: TGTGCCAGCAGCAGGAGATCTACTACCCTCTACAATGAGCAGTTCTTC.

This clonotype was seen a handful of times. J is TRBJ2-1 and V is TRBV7-3; possibly TRBD2 for D (5 bases). CDR3 length: 17 amino acids. V was cut by 5 bases and J by 0 bases, with 17 bases left in between. CDR1 is SGHTA and CDR2 is FQGTGA in the germline V gene. CDR3 in DNA: TGTGCCAGCAGCCCCCTCGGGGTGGGGAGCTCCTACAATGAGCAGTTCTTC. It translates to CASSPLGVGSSYNEQFF.

This clonotype was found a few times. CDR3 residues: CASSFQTGYNSPLHF. The DNA of the CDR3 is TGTGCCAGCAGTTTTCAAACAGGGTATAATTCACCCCTCCACTTT. The J gene is TRBJ1-6, the V gene TRBV12-3 or TRBV12-4; tentatively, D is TRBD1 (6 bases). CDR3 size: 15 residues. The ends were cut back, 3 bases at V and 4 bases at J, with 10 bases in the middle.

At least ten counts were recorded for this clonotype. This sequence joins TRBV20-1 and TRBJ1-1; D may be TRBD1 (6 bases). The V gene lost 6 bases and the J gene lost 2 bases, with 16 bases spanning the gap. CDR3 length: 14 residues. Germline loops: CDR1 DFQATT, CDR2 SNEGSKA (reference sequence). The CDR3: CSANRDTSNTEAFF. In DNA form, the CDR3 reads TGCAGTGCAAACCGGGACACCTCAAACACTGAAGCTTTCTTT.

The sample holds many counts of this clonotype. V and J are TRBV29-1 and TRBJ1-1; perhaps TRBD1 as D (5 bases). Germline-derived CDR1 and CDR2 are SQVTM and ANQGSEA. The germline V and J ends were trimmed by 7 bases and 0 bases, with 12 bases remaining between them. The CDR3 length is 13 residues. The CDR3 nucleotides read TGCAGCGCGGGACTCCTACTGAACACTGAAGCTTTCTTT. Residues: CSAGLLLNTEAFF.

The chain's CDR3 is CATSRELAGGLNTGELFF. The DNA of the CDR3 is TGTGCCACCAGCAGAGAACTAGCGGGGGGTCTGAACACCGGGGAGCTGTTTTTT. The V and J genes are TRBV15 and TRBJ2-2, with TRBD2 matching 12 bases. Germline V gene sequence: CDR1 LNHNV, CDR2 YYDKDF (reference sequence). This CDR3 spans 18 amino acids. Trimming removed 0 bases from V and 1 base from J; junction bases left unmatched: 3.

Only a few counts were recorded for this clonotype. This sequence joins TRBV29-1 and TRBJ2-1, with 11 positions matching TRBD2. The CDR3 sequence is 16 residues long. Germline V gene data show CDR1 as SQVTM and CDR2 as ANQGSEA. V shed 0 bases and J 4 bases; nucleotides not matched to a gene: 5. CDR3 bases: TGCAGCGTTGAAGATCCCACTAGCGGGGGTTACAATGAGCAGTTCTTC. This codes for CSVEDPTSGGYNEQFF.

The chain is built from TRBV9 and TRBJ2-1; a weak D match, TRBD2 (6 bases). Trimming removed 5 bases from V and 8 bases from J, with 20 bases in between. CDR1 and CDR2 from the germline V gene are SGDLS and YYNGEE. This CDR3 has 15 amino acids. The CDR3 bases are TGTGCCAGCAGTTCTGGACTATCGGGAACCCATGAGCAGTTCTTC. Translating it yields CASSSGLSGTHEQFF.